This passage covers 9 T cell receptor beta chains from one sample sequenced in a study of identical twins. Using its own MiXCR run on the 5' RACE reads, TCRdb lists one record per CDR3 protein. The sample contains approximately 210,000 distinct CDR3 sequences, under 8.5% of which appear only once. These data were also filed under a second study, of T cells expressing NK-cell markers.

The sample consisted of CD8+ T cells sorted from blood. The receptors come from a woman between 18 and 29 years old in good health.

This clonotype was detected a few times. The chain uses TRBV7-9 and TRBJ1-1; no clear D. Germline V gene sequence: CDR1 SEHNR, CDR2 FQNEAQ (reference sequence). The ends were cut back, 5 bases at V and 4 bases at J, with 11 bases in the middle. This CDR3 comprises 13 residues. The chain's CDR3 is CASSPTLGTEAFF. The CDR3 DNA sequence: TGTGCCAGCAGCCCTACCCTGGGCACTGAAGCTTTCTTT.

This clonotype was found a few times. CDR3 nucleotide sequence: TGCAGTGTTCCGGTGACAGGGATTAGTGGCTACACCTTC. Encoded protein: CSVPVTGISGYTF. The rearrangement uses TRBV20-1 and TRBJ1-2, with 7 bases that match TRBD1. Trimming took 7 bases from V and 7 from J; bases not matched to a gene: 12. Germline CDR1 and CDR2: DFQATT and SNEGSKA (reference sequence). The CDR3 consists of 13 residues.

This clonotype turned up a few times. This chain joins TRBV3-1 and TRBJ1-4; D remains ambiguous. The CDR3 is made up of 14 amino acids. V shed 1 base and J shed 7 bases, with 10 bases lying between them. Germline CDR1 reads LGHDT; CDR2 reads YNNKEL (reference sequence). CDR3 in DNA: TGTGCCAGCAGCCAAGTCCCCCTTGGTGAAAAACTGTTTTTT. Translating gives CASSQVPLGEKLFF. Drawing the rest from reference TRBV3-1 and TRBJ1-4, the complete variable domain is DTAVSQTPKYLVTQMGNDKSIKCEQNLGHDTMYWYKQDSKKFLKIMFSYNNKELIINETVPNRFSPKSPDKAHLNLHINSLELGDSAVYFCASSQVPLGEKLFFGSGTQLSVL.

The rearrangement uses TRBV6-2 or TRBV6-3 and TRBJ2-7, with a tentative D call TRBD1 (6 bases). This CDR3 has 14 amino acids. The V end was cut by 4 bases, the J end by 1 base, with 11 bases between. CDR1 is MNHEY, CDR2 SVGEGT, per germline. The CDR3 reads CASSFIGQSYEQYF. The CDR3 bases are TGTGCCAGCAGTTTTATAGGACAGTCCTACGAGCAGTACTTC.

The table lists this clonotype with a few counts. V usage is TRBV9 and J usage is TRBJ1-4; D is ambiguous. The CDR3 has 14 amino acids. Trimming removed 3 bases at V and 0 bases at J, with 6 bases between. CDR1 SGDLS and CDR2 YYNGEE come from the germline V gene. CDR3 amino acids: CASSDSATNEKLFF. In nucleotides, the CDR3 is TGTGCCAGCAGCGACAGCGCAACTAATGAAAAACTGTTTTTT.

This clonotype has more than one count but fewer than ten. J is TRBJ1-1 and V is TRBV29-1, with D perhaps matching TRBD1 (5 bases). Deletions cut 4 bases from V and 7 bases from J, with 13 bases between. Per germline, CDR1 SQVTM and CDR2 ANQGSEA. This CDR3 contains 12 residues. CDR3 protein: CSVVLAGIEAFF. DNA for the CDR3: TGCAGCGTTGTACTGGCAGGGATTGAAGCTTTCTTT.

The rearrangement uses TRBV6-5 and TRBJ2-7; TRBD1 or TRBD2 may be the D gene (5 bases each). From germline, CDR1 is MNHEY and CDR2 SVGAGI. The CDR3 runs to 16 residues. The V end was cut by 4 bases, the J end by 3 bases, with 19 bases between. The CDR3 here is CASSSAGATPIYEQYF. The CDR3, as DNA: TGTGCCAGCAGTTCCGCCGGGGCGACCCCCATCTACGAGCAGTACTTC.

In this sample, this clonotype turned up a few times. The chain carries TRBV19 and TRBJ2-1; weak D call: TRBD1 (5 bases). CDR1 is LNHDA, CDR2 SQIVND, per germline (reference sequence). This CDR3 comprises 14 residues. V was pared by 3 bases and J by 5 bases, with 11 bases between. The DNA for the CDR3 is TGTGCCAGTAGTATCACAGGTTGGAACAATGAGCAGTTCTTC. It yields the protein CASSITGWNNEQFF.

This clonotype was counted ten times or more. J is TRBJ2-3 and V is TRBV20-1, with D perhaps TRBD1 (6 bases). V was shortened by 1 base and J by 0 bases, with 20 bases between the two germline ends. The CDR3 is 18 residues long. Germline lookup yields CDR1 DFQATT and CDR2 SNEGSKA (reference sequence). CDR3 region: CSARAGANTASSTDTQYF. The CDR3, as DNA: TGCAGTGCTAGAGCAGGGGCGAACACGGCCTCTAGCACAGATACGCAGTATTTT.